The rows below give T cell receptor beta chains drawn from one sample of a study of CD4 T cells in relation to SARS-CoV-2 and coronaviruses. The assay was immunoSEQ multiplex PCR, and TCRdb's table has in-frame clones only and misses some. The sample contains tens of thousands of clones, approximately 85% of which appear only once. What was sequenced was memory CD4+ T cells from PBMCs. The receptors stem from an adult with COVID-19. CDR3s include the opening cysteine and the closing phenylalanine or tryptophan. The D gene is left open where the match is weak.

D,V,J,CDR3
.,TRBV28,TRBJ1-2,CASSQPGRAYGYTF
TRBD1,TRBV5-3,TRBJ2-1,CARSLYQSVSAGGKDEQFF
TRBD1,TRBV11-2,TRBJ2-3,CASSLVGGRTDTQYF
TRBD2,TRBV28,TRBJ2-5,CASSSRSGGGETQYF
TRBD2,TRBV10-3,TRBJ2-7,CAIRERERETYEQYF
.,TRBV6-5,TRBJ2-4,CASRDRRLAKNIQYF
.,TRBV12-3/TRBV12-4,TRBJ2-1,CASSFAAGEQFF
.,TRBV6-5,TRBJ1-1,CASSPGDMNTEAFF
.,TRBV10-3,TRBJ2-7,CAISEDSYEQYF
TRBD1,TRBV23-1,TRBJ2-3,CASSQSAGTGGVHTQYF
.,TRBV5-1,TRBJ2-2,CASSRAPTAWGETGELFF
.,TRBV6-5,TRBJ1-1,CASISNTEAFF
.,TRBV29-1,TRBJ1-1,CSVEEDTGVKAFF
TRBD2,TRBV19,TRBJ2-1,CASSGGTSGPNEQFF
.,TRBV24-1,TRBJ1-2,CATSDLGGAGYTF
.,TRBV4-3,TRBJ2-2,CASSQLALVPGELFF
.,TRBV6-5,TRBJ2-5,CASRLERAETQYF
TRBD1,TRBV27,TRBJ1-5,CASSPDRGGANQPQHF
.,TRBV6-6,TRBJ1-3,CASSGWRSGNTIYF
.,TRBV5-1,TRBJ1-1,CASSLMLKDTEAFF
TRBD2,TRBV18,TRBJ2-3,CASSPGESRGTQYF
.,TRBV6-5,TRBJ2-5,CASSTLGRMKETQYF
TRBD2,TRBV3-1/TRBV3-2,TRBJ2-7,CASSFHRTGEGEQYF
.,TRBV28,TRBJ2-1,CASFRPDYNEQFF
TRBD1,TRBV28,TRBJ1-5,CASSFRDRKNQPQHF
TRBD1,TRBV6-1,TRBJ1-5,CASSEKGAGANQPQHF
.,TRBV5-1,TRBJ2-3,CASSFNGQSTDTQYF
.,TRBV7-9,TRBJ1-5,CASSRDSNQPQHF
TRBD1,TRBV7-3,TRBJ2-1,CASSPDRGQGEQFF
.,TRBV28,TRBJ2-7,CATTGAAGEQYF
.,TRBV18,TRBJ1-5,CASSPNREGGQPQHF
.,TRBV4-2,TRBJ2-4,CASSPQGKGAAKNIQYF
TRBD1,TRBV30,TRBJ2-1,CAWSVAGGAGNEQFF
.,TRBV6-1,TRBJ2-3,CASSEGVSHPITDTQYF
TRBD2,TRBV30,TRBJ2-7,CAWSFGTITYEQYF
.,TRBV7-2,TRBJ2-2,CASSARGSNTGELFF
.,TRBV3-1/TRBV3-2,TRBJ1-2,CASSQDSHSYGYTF
TRBD1,TRBV6-1,TRBJ1-2,CASSEDLDRGKGYTF
.,TRBV6-2/TRBV6-3,TRBJ2-1,CASSYSTTSGGRFF
.,TRBV6-5,TRBJ1-2,CASRNRQDYGYTF
TRBD1,TRBV4-3,TRBJ1-2,CASSRNTGGDGYTF
TRBD1,TRBV6-2/TRBV6-3,TRBJ1-2,CASSYLGDRGRNYGYTF
TRBD2,TRBV14,TRBJ2-3,CASSQTSAYSGRARDTQYF
.,TRBV3-1/TRBV3-2,TRBJ2-3,CASSWAGQSTDTQYF
.,TRBV5-1,TRBJ2-3,CASSLASRARTDTQYF
TRBD2,TRBV5-1,TRBJ2-7,CASSLSAGVGSYEQYF
.,TRBV28,TRBJ2-5,CASSQQVQETQYF
TRBD1,TRBV25-1,TRBJ2-5,CASSDPGQGKTQYF
.,TRBV18,TRBJ1-1,CASSSRGLNTEAFF
.,TRBV19,TRBJ2-1,CASSRYGSVSNEQFF